These T cell receptor beta chains were read from a single sample in a study of blood T cells in healthy people across ages. MiXCR was run by TCRdb on the 5' RACE reads, yielding one entry per CDR3 protein. This repertoire shows 720,000 or so distinct CDR3 sequences, around two fifths found once; its top ten account for 30%. The sample was blood. These receptors were obtained from a man aged 80 or over in good health. Each CDR3 is given with its conserved first and last residue. The D gene is left open where the match is weak. A row's size may be missing; if present it is once, few, many or a size class.

DNA,CDR3,D,J,V,size
TGTGCCAGCAGCCTTCACAGGACTAGCGTTCGCAATGAGCAGTTCTTC,CASSLHRTSVRNEQFF,TRBD2,TRBJ2-1,TRBV27,-
TGTGCCAGCAGTCCCCGGGCCCCTTCACGGTTACCCCTCCACTTT,CASSPRAPSRLPLHF,-,TRBJ1-6,TRBV12-3/TRBV12-4,-
TGTGCCAGCAGCTTAGTAGCGGGAGGGCCGTCGCGGTTAGGGCAAGAGACCCAGTACTTC,CASSLVAGGPSRLGQETQYF,TRBD2,TRBJ2-5,TRBV11-2,few
TGCAGTGCTAGAGGGGCGGCGGGGGTACCGTCCTACGAGCAGTACTTC,CSARGAAGVPSYEQYF,TRBD2,TRBJ2-7,TRBV20-1,few
TGTGCCAGCAGCTTAGCCGCGGGAGCTAATGAGCAGTTCTTC,CASSLAAGANEQFF,TRBD2,TRBJ2-1,TRBV7-2,few
TGCAGTGCGCCACCTGTTTCACTAGCGGGAGTGAGTAATGAGCAGTACTTC,CSAPPVSLAGVSNEQYF,TRBD2,TRBJ2-5,TRBV20-1,-
TGTGCCAGCAGTTACTCGGGACGGATCTACGAGCAGTACTTC,CASSYSGRIYEQYF,-,TRBJ2-7,TRBV6-2/TRBV6-3,few
TGTGCCAGCAGCGCCTTACTAGCGGGAGAGCAGTTCTTC,CASSALLAGEQFF,TRBD2,TRBJ2-1,TRBV9,-
TGCAGTGCTATTAGACTAGCCGCGACCTACAATGAGCAGTTCTTC,CSAIRLAATYNEQFF,TRBD2,TRBJ2-1,TRBV20-1,-
TGCGCCAGCAGCACCGGTGGGGCTGTCGGGGAGCTGTTTTTT,CASSTGGAVGELFF,-,TRBJ2-2,TRBV5-1,few
TGTGCCAGCAGTCGCATTTGGAATGAGCAGTACTTC,CASSRIWNEQYF,-,TRBJ2-7,TRBV6-1,-
TGTGCCAGCAGCTTAGATCATGGGATCCCTAGGCACGAGCAGTACTTC,CASSLDHGIPRHEQYF,-,TRBJ2-7,TRBV11-2,-
TGTGCCAGCAGCGCGGGGACAGGGGGGAGGCAGCCCCAGCATTTT,CASSAGTGGRQPQHF,TRBD1,TRBJ1-5,TRBV7-2,few
TGTGCCAGCAGCCAAGGAGGACAGGGGGTCGACGAGCAGTACTTC,CASSQGGQGVDEQYF,TRBD1,TRBJ2-7,TRBV3-1,few
TGTGCCAGCAGCCAAGATAAACCCAATACGCAGTATTTT,CASSQDKPNTQYF,-,TRBJ2-3,TRBV3-1,-
TGCGCCAGCAGCTTGGCCGGCGGCAATTATTCACCCCTCCACTTT,CASSLAGGNYSPLHF,-,TRBJ1-6,TRBV5-1,-
TGCGCCAGCAGCCAAGATCCTCGGAACGGGTACTATGGCTACACCTTC,CASSQDPRNGYYGYTF,-,TRBJ1-2,TRBV4-3,-
TGTGCCAGCAGTTACTCCGGCAGATTAGCCAAAAACATTCAGTACTTC,CASSYSGRLAKNIQYF,-,TRBJ2-4,TRBV6-5,-
TGCGCCAGCAGCCAAGAGGGTCAAACGGCCGGGGGGGAAAAACTGTTTTTT,CASSQEGQTAGGEKLFF,-,TRBJ1-4,TRBV4-1,few
TGTGCCAGCAGCTTAGAGGTCAACGAGCAGTACTTC,CASSLEVNEQYF,-,TRBJ2-7,TRBV7-9,few
TGCGCCAGCAGCCAAACCAGCAATGAGCAGTTCTTC,CASSQTSNEQFF,-,TRBJ2-1,TRBV4-3,few
TGTGCCAGCAGTAGAACCGCCGGGACTAGCGGTAATGAGCAGTTCTTC,CASSRTAGTSGNEQFF,TRBD2,TRBJ2-1,TRBV27,-
TGCGCCAGCAGCCAACCCCCCGCTACATCAGGGGACAATGAGCAGTTCTTC,CASSQPPATSGDNEQFF,-,TRBJ2-1,TRBV4-1,-
TGTGCTAGCAGCTTGGCGGGGCAGGGTTCGGGTAATGAAAAACTGTTTTTT,CASSLAGQGSGNEKLFF,-,TRBJ1-4,TRBV5-4,once
TGCGCCAGCAGCCAAGCCGGACTAGCGGGGGGCTCTAGCACAGATACGCAGTATTTT,CASSQAGLAGGSSTDTQYF,TRBD2,TRBJ2-3,TRBV4-3,-
TGTGCCAGCAGACCCCTAAGCGGATTCACAGATACGCAGTATTTT,CASRPLSGFTDTQYF,-,TRBJ2-3,TRBV12-3/TRBV12-4,-